The 22 T cell receptor beta chains below all came from one sample that was sequenced in a study of early T cells in non-severe SARS-CoV-2 infection. TCRdb independently ran MiXCR on the 5' RACE reads; one entry per CDR3 protein. The sample has roughly 51,000 distinct CDR3 sequences; 5.5% to 6.5% are singletons. Sequenced here: whole blood, sampled at baseline. Receptor source: an adult who was a healthcare worker with PCR-confirmed SARS-CoV-2 infection or an uninfected control (not recorded which).

V and J are TRBV7-3 and TRBJ2-3, with 13 bases matching TRBD2. V shed 4 bases and J 5 bases; nucleotides not matched to a gene: 12. This CDR3 is built from 18 residues. Germline-derived CDR1 and CDR2 are SGHTA and FQGTGA. The CDR3 DNA sequence: TGTGCCAGCAGCTCTTCCGGGACTAGCGGGGTCCTAGGAGATACGCAGTATTTT. Protein sequence: CASSSSGTSGVLGDTQYF.

This clonotype was found many times. The V and J genes are TRBV7-2 and TRBJ2-7; TRBD2 matches at 14 bases. The CDR3 has 14 residues. Germline V gene lookup returns CDR1 SGHTA and CDR2 FQGNSA. The V and J ends lost 5 bases and 12 bases, in that order; junction bases with no gene match: 9. CDR3 protein: CASSPGLAGASPYF. As DNA, the CDR3 is TGTGCCAGCAGCCCGGGACTAGCGGGGGCAAGTCCGTACTTC.

This clonotype occurred a few times. This chain connects TRBV7-9 to TRBJ2-5, with D perhaps matching TRBD1 (6 bases). Per germline, CDR1 SEHNR and CDR2 FQNEAQ (reference sequence). The CDR3 is 13 residues long. Between the trimmed V and J ends, which lost 7 bases and 5 bases, there was a span of 14 bases. The CDR3 here is CASNTQGWETQYF. DNA for the CDR3: TGTGCCAGCAACACACAGGGTTGGGAGACCCAGTACTTC.

This clonotype turned up a few times. V gene TRBV6-2 or TRBV6-3 combines with J gene TRBJ1-2; TRBD1 might be the D (5 bases). V was clipped by 6 bases and J by 5 bases, with 13 bases between them. The CDR3 runs 13 residues. CDR1 and CDR2 from the germline V gene are MNHEY and SVGEGT. The CDR3 region is CASRAGPPYGYTF. In DNA, the CDR3 is TGTGCCAGCAGAGCGGGGCCGCCTTATGGCTACACCTTC.

V usage is TRBV7-3 and J usage is TRBJ2-1; 9 positions agree with TRBD2. In germline, CDR1 is SGHTA, CDR2 FQGTGA. Trimming cost V 5 bases and J 9 bases; bases outside gene matches: 11. The CDR3 has 15 amino acids. The chain's CDR3 is CASSPRGGLIGEQFF. In DNA form, the CDR3 reads TGTGCCAGCAGCCCGCGGGGGGGCCTCATCGGTGAGCAGTTCTTC. The complete variable domain, with remaining parts taken from reference TRBV7-3 and TRBJ2-1, reads GAGVSQTPSNKVTEKGKYVELRCDPISGHTALYWYRQSLGQGPEFLIYFQGTGAADDSGLPNDRFFAVRPEGSVSTLKIQRTERGDSAVYLCASSPRGGLIGEQFFGPGTRLTVL.

This clonotype was seen a few times. The chain couples TRBV19 to TRBJ1-2, with D perhaps TRBD1 (5 bases). This CDR3 has 14 amino acids. The V end was cut by 9 bases, the J end by 8 bases, with 22 bases between. Germline values: CDR1 LNHDA, CDR2 SQIVND (reference sequence). The CDR3 sequence: CARNPRDSFSGYTF. CDR3 bases: TGTGCCAGGAACCCGCGAGACAGTTTTTCGGGCTACACCTTC.

This clonotype was seen ten or more times. The chain joins TRBV28 to TRBJ1-1; D unresolved. Germline CDR1 reads MDHEN; CDR2 reads SYDVKM. CDR3 length: 13 amino acids. V was trimmed by 5 bases and J by 1 base, leaving 8 bases between them. The CDR3 coding sequence is TGTGCCAGCAGTCTGGGAGGGAACACTGAAGCTTTCTTT. It specifies CASSLGGNTEAFF.

This clonotype counts as medium-sized. The chain couples TRBV13 to TRBJ2-7, with 7 bases aligning to TRBD1. Germline V gives CDR1 PRHDT, CDR2 FYEKMQ (reference sequence). The CDR3 length is 13 residues. Germline trimming cut 5 bases from V and 4 bases from J; bases unmatched to any gene: 5. In nucleotides, the CDR3 is TGTGCCAGCAGCCTACGGGACAGTTACGAGCAGTACTTC. It encodes CASSLRDSYEQYF.

This rearrangement joins TRBV5-8 to TRBJ2-7; tentative D call: TRBD2 (6 bases). The germline gives CDR1 SGHTS, CDR2 YDEGEE. The V gene lost 4 bases and the J gene lost 7 bases, with 18 bases spanning the gap. This CDR3 is 14 amino acids long. Written as DNA, the CDR3 is TGTGCCAGCAGCCCGCTTTTTGGCGGAGGGGAGCAGTACTTC. Amino acids: CASSPLFGGGEQYF.

Comment on this clonotype: Since a much larger clone is just one base distant, this may be a read error. V is TRBV6-5 and J is TRBJ2-3; D gene uncertain. Trimming pared 3 bases from V and 12 bases from J, leaving 13 bases between. The length of the CDR3 is 12 residues. The germline gives CDR1 MNHEY, CDR2 SVGAGI. The CDR3, as DNA: TGTGCCAGCAGTTATGCGGTGGGTATACAGTATTTT. Amino acids: CASSYAVGIQYF.

V usage is TRBV18 and J usage is TRBJ1-1, with D tentatively TRBD1 (5 bases). CDR3 length: 15 residues. V was cut by 5 bases and J by 6 bases, with 19 bases left in between. The V gene's germline CDR1 is KGHSH and CDR2 LQKENI. This CDR3 is CASSSRDSKLAEAFF. The CDR3 DNA sequence: TGTGCCAGCTCATCGCGGGACTCCAAATTGGCTGAAGCTTTCTTT.

This clonotype was detected ten times or more. The V and J genes are TRBV11-2 and TRBJ2-2; 7 bases agree with TRBD1. The CDR3 spans 19 residues. V gave up 0 bases and J gave up 2 bases; unmatched junction bases: 12. The germline gives CDR1 SGHAT, CDR2 FQNNGV. The CDR3 nucleotides read TGTGCCAGCAGCTTAGACTCAACAGGGGCCGTTCCCAACACCGGGGAGCTGTTTTTT. It is translated as CASSLDSTGAVPNTGELFF.

This clonotype was seen at least ten times. The V and J genes are TRBV10-1 and TRBJ2-1, with 13 bases lining up with TRBD2. CDR1 is WNHNN, CDR2 SYGVQD, per germline (reference sequence). This CDR3 comprises 15 residues. The junction had 6 bases not matched to a gene; V was cut back by 5 bases and J by 8 bases. The CDR3, as DNA: TGCGCCAGCAGTCGACTAGCGGGGGGCCTCGATGAGCAGTTCTTC. Protein product: CASSRLAGGLDEQFF.

This clonotype was picked up many times. The chain joins TRBV6-1 to TRBJ2-1; tentatively, D is TRBD2 (5 bases). CDR3 length: 12 amino acids. The germline gives CDR1 MNHNS, CDR2 SASEGT. V dropped 6 bases and J dropped 14 bases, with 17 bases sitting between them. CDR3 sequence reads: CASRGAVDREFF. CDR3 sequence (DNA): TGTGCCAGCAGGGGAGCTGTCGACCGGGAGTTCTTC.

This clonotype was recorded at least ten times. This chain connects TRBV5-1 to TRBJ2-7, with D hard to call. V shed 4 bases and J shed 5 bases, with 7 bases lying between them. Germline V gene lookup returns CDR1 SGHRS and CDR2 YFSETQ. There are 11 residues in the CDR3. The CDR3 here is CASSAYNEQYF. CDR3 bases: TGCGCCAGCAGCGCCTACAACGAGCAGTACTTC.

A word on this clonotype: This may come from a read error, since a much larger clone is one base off. The chain recombines TRBV30 with TRBJ1-1, with D possibly TRBD1 on 6 matching bases. CDR3 length equals 15 residues. The V end was cut by 2 bases, the J end by 9 bases, with 22 bases between. CDR1 is GTSNPN and CDR2 is SVGIG in the germline V gene (reference sequence). DNA of the CDR3: TGTGCCTGGAGTCTGGGACAACATGATGATATTAAAGCTTTCTTT. It yields the protein CAWSLGQHDDIKAFF. The variable domain in full, completed from reference TRBV30 and TRBJ1-1, reads SQTIHQWPATLVQPVGSPLSLECTVEGTSNPNLYWYRQAAGRGLQLLFYSVGIGQISSEVPQNLSASRPQDRQFILSSKKLLLSDSGFYLCAWSLGQHDDIKAFFGQGTRLTVV.

At least ten counts were recorded for this clonotype. The rearrangement joins TRBV12-3 or TRBV12-4 to TRBJ2-5; D might be TRBD2 (6 bases). Deletions cut 2 bases from V and 2 bases from J, with 15 bases between. The CDR3 runs to 16 residues. The CDR3 DNA follows: TGTGCCAGCAGTTTACCAGTGGGACTTCGGCAAGAGACCCAGTACTTC. Amino acid sequence: CASSLPVGLRQETQYF.

This clonotype was seen repeatedly, ten times or more. The V gene is TRBV4-2, the J gene TRBJ1-2; possibly TRBD1 for D (5 bases). With 4 bases removed from V and 10 bases from J, the gap between germline ends came to 25 bases. The CDR3 runs to 16 residues. Germline V lookup: CDR1 LGHNA, CDR2 YNFKEQ. In DNA form, the CDR3 reads TGTGCCAGCAGCCCGGACTCCCTCTTGGAAGGGGCACCCTACACCTTC. It yields the protein CASSPDSLLEGAPYTF.

This clonotype has ten or more counts. This chain uses TRBV10-3 with TRBJ2-7; either TRBD1 or TRBD2 may supply D (5 bases each). This CDR3 contains 12 residues. Germline-derived CDR1 and CDR2 are ENHRY and SYGVKD. V was pared by 0 bases and J by 10 bases, with 10 bases between. CDR3 nucleotide sequence: TGTGCCATCAGTGAGTCGAACCGGGACCAGTACTTC. Encoded protein: CAISESNRDQYF.

There are many counts of this clonotype. V is TRBV7-6 and J is TRBJ2-3, with 9 bases lining up with TRBD2. V shed 1 base, J shed 5 bases, and the junction held 10 bases outside the gene matches. Germline CDR1 is SGHVS and CDR2 is FNYEAQ. The length of the CDR3 is 17 residues. The CDR3, as DNA: TGTGCCAGCAGCTTAGATCGCGGGGGGGGGCAGCAAGATACGCAGTATTTT. It translates to CASSLDRGGGQQDTQYF.

This clonotype was found many times. The chain recombines TRBV7-2 with TRBJ1-2; TRBD1 matches at 7 bases. V was clipped by 4 bases and J by 1 base; unmatched bases: 3. Germline V gene data show CDR1 as SGHTA and CDR2 as FQGNSA. CDR3 length: 14 amino acids. The CDR3 DNA reads as TGTGCCAGCAGCTCACGGGACAGTAACTATGGCTACACCTTC. Translated, it gives CASSSRDSNYGYTF. The whole variable domain, remainder taken from reference TRBV7-2 and TRBJ1-2, is GAGVSQSPSNKVTEKGKDVELRCDPISGHTALYWYRQSLGQGLEFLIYFQGNSAPDKSGLPSDRFSAERTGGSVSTLTIQRTQQEDSAVYLCASSSRDSNYGYTFGSGTRLTVV.

This clonotype was picked up many times. This chain joins TRBV18 and TRBJ1-1, with a tentative D call TRBD1 (6 bases). The germline V and J ends were trimmed by 5 bases and 2 bases, with 12 bases remaining between them. This CDR3 is built from 14 residues. Germline V lookup: CDR1 KGHSH, CDR2 LQKENI. CDR3 bases: TGTGCCAGCTCAGTGGACAGAAAAAACACTGAAGCTTTCTTT. Residues: CASSVDRKNTEAFF. Full variable domain (outside the CDR3, taken from reference TRBV18 and TRBJ1-1): NAGVMQNPRHLVRRRGQEARLRCSPMKGHSHVYWYRQLPEEGLKFMVYLQKENIIDESGMPKERFSAEFPKEGPSILRIQQVVRGDSAAYFCASSVDRKNTEAFFGQGTRLTVV.